The T cell receptor (beta chain) under discussion was sequenced for a study of T cells in localized non-small cell lung cancer. Study-wide findings and caveats: Longer overall survival was seen with higher T cell density measured in blood. Clonality peaked in uninvolved adjacent lung rather than tumor. The study detected a median approximately 57 of the top 100 tumor clones in adjacent lung. Only one tumor region went through sequencing, so heterogeneity may still be there.

In regard to this clone: The antigen remains unidentified.

From germline, CDR1 is DFQATT and CDR2 SNEGSKA (reference sequence). The CDR3 length is 11 residues. V lost 3 bases, J lost 2 bases, and 4 bases lay in between. Clones were sequenced by immunoSEQ multiplex PCR, and TCRdb holds only the in-frame ones, with some missing. The sample carries 7,700 or so clones, approximately 90% recorded once. Sequencing used peripheral blood mononuclear cells, obtained before any cancer treatment. The V call is TRBV20-1, the J call TRBJ2-5, with unresolved D. The receptor was isolated from an older male donor with stage II lung adenocarcinoma. Here the CDR3 reads CSASRQETQYF. The CDR3 DNA sequence: TGCAGTGCTAGTCGGCAAGAGACCCAGTACTTC.